The source of this T cell receptor beta chain is a study of OX40 agonist ivuxolimab in advanced cancers. Describing the broader study: Ivuxolimab was a fully human IgG2 agonistic monoclonal antibody targeting the costimulatory receptor OX40 (CD134). Intravenous ivuxolimab was administered to patients every 2 weeks at six dose levels: 0.01, 0.1, 0.3, 1.5, 3 and 10 mg/kg. Of the approximately 50 dose-escalation patients, hepatocellular carcinoma was present in approximately 20, melanoma in some 15, renal cell carcinoma in 9 and head and neck cancer in 9. In the dose-escalation cohort, 75% to 90% of patients were male, and the mean age was around 65 years with a range of roughly 20 to 85. Patients were allowed to have had prior anti-PD-1, anti-PD-L1 or anti-CTLA-4 therapy, and 40% of the dose-escalation patients had been treated with checkpoint inhibitors. Partial responses occurred in three dose-escalation patients: two with cutaneous melanoma and one with hepatocellular carcinoma. Peripheral TCRbeta sequencing was intended to test whether TCR sequence diversity was altered and clonal T-cell expansion was caused by ivuxolimab. The paper describes the monotherapy dose-escalation part (N ≈ 49 patients) of the phase I trial of ivuxolimab. Findings and caveats that apply to the study as a whole: Antigen specificity was not determined for the clonally expanded peripheral T cells. Low levels of normalized T-cell clonal expansion were also shown by some nonresponding patients. After ivuxolimab, more expanded clones were found on average in CD8+ T cells than in CD4+ T cells. In partial responders in the 0.1-3.0 mg/kg groups, normalized peripheral clonal expansion was found to be among the lowest, especially among CD8+ T cells. Clonal expansion of both CD4+ and CD8+ blood T cells was observed from baseline to week 6 at doses 0.1 to 3.0 mg/kg.

Patients with autoimmune disease history or receiving systemic immunosuppression were excluded from the trial. Peripheral blood for TCR sequencing was drawn from every dose cohort at baseline, at cycle 4 day 1 and at cycle 7 day 1. The samples were taken from a phase I, first-in-human, multicenter, open-label dose-escalation trial of ivuxolimab. The trial enrolled adults with locally advanced or metastatic head and neck squamous cell, hepatocellular, melanoma or renal cell carcinoma. CD4+ and CD8+ T cells were sorted separately from peripheral blood before TCR sequencing. CDR1 LGHNA and CDR2 YSLEER were looked up in the germline V gene. V drops 0 bases and J drops 0 bases, leaving 9 bases in between. Reading from cysteine to phenylalanine, the CDR3 counts 15 amino acids. Left in the record is the CDR3 DNA by itself, 45 bases read in frame from the first base. Comments on this clone: This clone's antigen is unknown. No quality values exist for individual bases; no much larger clone is one base distant.

To sequence the TCRbeta CDR3 region, genomic DNA was isolated from the sorted cells. The immunoSEQ Assay was used to sequence the TCRbeta CDR3 regions. In its TCRdb copy, this immuneACCESS table keeps in-frame sequences only and misses some clones. Where compared with another copy, unresolved V genes explain less than half of these, and the others have no known cause. Present in this sample are some 71,000 clones, 91% of which were seen just once. The ten largest clones take up more than 12% of the sample. The rearranged chain carries TRBV4-3 and TRBJ2-7; the D segment could be TRBD2, given 5 matching bases. This sequence originates from an adult with an advanced solid tumor such as melanoma, head and neck, liver or kidney cancer. Material: CD4+ or CD8+ T cells sorted from blood, obtained in a trial of the OX40 agonist ivuxolimab. The CDR3 amino acid sequence is: CASSQDEGYSYEQYF. The sequence in DNA is TGCGCCAGCAGCCAAGACGAGGGTTACTCCTACGAGCAGTACTTC.